The 14 T cell receptor beta chains reported below all come from one sample, sequenced in a study of shared clonotypes between healthy human individuals. The method was immunoSEQ multiplex PCR; TCRdb's version includes in-frame clones alone and lacks a portion of them. This sample has approximately 2,300,000 clones, with roughly 92% found just once. Source material: naive CD4+ T cells from PBMCs. The subset: CD45RA+ positively selected. All receptors come from a man aged 18 to 29 in good health. Some clones in this sample may be carry-over from other donors' samples.

In nucleotides, the CDR3 is TGTGCCAGCAGCCCAGTAGGGTCCCCCTACGAGCAGTACTTC. Translated: CASSPVGSPYEQYF. J is TRBJ2-7 and V is TRBV25-1; no definite D call. Germline assignment: CDR1 MGHDK and CDR2 SYGVNS. Trimming removed 6 bases at V and 2 bases at J, with 14 bases between. The CDR3 totals 14 residues.

On this clone itself: Other nucleotide sequences in the sample specify the same CDR3. This CDR3 is CASSRTGRETQYF. The DNA for the CDR3 is TGTGCCAGCAGCAGGACAGGAAGAGAGACCCAGTACTTC. The chain is built from TRBV7-3 and TRBJ2-5; 7 nucleotides align to TRBD1. The CDR3 loop spans 13 amino acids. J was trimmed by 4 bases and V by 5 bases; bases with no gene match: 4. Germline V gene data show CDR1 as SGHTA and CDR2 as FQGTGA. The full variable domain, with the rest looked up from reference TRBV7-3 and TRBJ2-5, is GAGVSQTPSNKVTEKGKYVELRCDPISGHTALYWYRQSLGQGPEFLIYFQGTGAADDSGLPNDRFFAVRPEGSVSTLKIQRTERGDSAVYLCASSRTGRETQYFGPGTRLLVL.

The V and J genes are TRBV5-1 and TRBJ1-3; D is ambiguous. V dropped 3 bases and J dropped 1 base, with 11 bases sitting between them. Germline V gene lookup returns CDR1 SGHRS and CDR2 YFSETQ. This CDR3 is 15 amino acids long. The CDR3 is CASSSMGSSGNTIYF. In DNA form, the CDR3 reads TGCGCCAGCAGCTCGATGGGATCGTCTGGAAACACCATATATTTT.

This chain links TRBV13 with TRBJ2-1, with 8 positions matching TRBD2. Germline V gene lookup returns CDR1 PRHDT and CDR2 FYEKMQ (reference sequence). Losses at the gene ends were 3 bases for V and 2 bases for J; bases not matched to a gene: 6. The CDR3 runs 16 residues. The CDR3 coding sequence is TGTGCCAGCAGCTTTACGACTAGCGTCGCCTACAATGAGCAGTTCTTC. Its protein product is CASSFTTSVAYNEQFF.

The CDR3 protein is CASLQGNSNQPQHF. In DNA, the CDR3 is TGTGCCAGCCTCCAGGGGAATAGCAATCAGCCCCAGCATTTT. The chain uses TRBV2 and TRBJ1-5; D might be TRBD1 (6 bases). CDR1 is SNHLY and CDR2 is FYNNEI in the germline V gene. The V end was cut by 8 bases, the J end by 0 bases, with 11 bases between. This CDR3 region has 14 residues.

This sequence joins TRBV27 and TRBJ1-1, with D unclear. The CDR3 runs to 14 residues. CDR1 and CDR2 from the germline V gene are MNHEY and SMNVEV (reference sequence). The V gene lost 6 bases and the J gene lost 6 bases, with 17 bases spanning the gap. The CDR3 here is CASSPTYSFAEAFF. DNA for the CDR3: TGTGCCAGCAGCCCGACGTATAGTTTCGCTGAAGCTTTCTTT.

The chain links TRBV29-1 to TRBJ2-5; 12 nucleotides line up with TRBD2. Germline CDR1 SQVTM, CDR2 ANQGSEA. Trimming took 6 bases from V and 1 from J; bases not matched to a gene: 9. The CDR3 consists of 16 residues. CDR3 in amino acids: CSVSMGLAGSQETQYF. The CDR3 nucleotides are TGCAGCGTCTCAATGGGACTAGCGGGCTCCCAAGAGACCCAGTACTTC.

The V call is TRBV18, the J call TRBJ2-2; maybe TRBD2 (6 bases). The V end was cut by 4 bases, the J end by 4 bases, with 7 bases between. CDR1 is KGHSH and CDR2 is LQKENI in the germline V gene. CDR3 length equals 13 residues. The CDR3, as DNA: TGTGCCAGCTCACTGGGGGGCACCGGGGAGCTGTTTTTT. Translating it yields CASSLGGTGELFF.

The rearrangement joins TRBV4-1 to TRBJ2-3, with 10 bases matching TRBD2. Unmatched junction bases numbered 5, after V lost 3 bases and J lost 5 bases. The length of the CDR3 is 15 residues. Per the germline V gene, CDR1 is MGHRA and CDR2 is YSYEKL. The CDR3 DNA reads TGCGCCAGCAGCCACAATAGCGGGAGGAAAGATACGCAGTATTTT. Its translation is CASSHNSGRKDTQYF.

The rearrangement links TRBV19 to TRBJ2-1; D ambiguous. CDR3 size: 12 residues. CDR1 is LNHDA, CDR2 SQIVND, per germline (reference sequence). The V gene lost 0 bases and the J gene lost 11 bases, with 8 bases spanning the gap. The CDR3 DNA reads TGTGCCAGTAGTATAGAACCAATCAAGCAGTTCTTC. This gives the protein CASSIEPIKQFF.

The genes are TRBV21-1 and TRBJ2-1; the D call TRBD2 from the table was never checked on the DNA. TRBV21-1 is annotated as a pseudogene. This CDR3 has 17 residues. The CDR3 DNA reads TGTGCCAGCAGCAGTCTAGCGGGCCGTAGCTCCTACAATGAGCAGTTCTTC. Translating it yields CASSSLAGRSSYNEQFF.

CDR3 sequence: CSVGTGQGWHEQFF. For the CDR3, the DNA is TGCAGCGTTGGAACGGGACAGGGCTGGCATGAGCAGTTCTTC. The chain couples TRBV29-1 to TRBJ2-1; 9 bases match TRBD1. The CDR3 length is 14 residues. CDR1 SQVTM and CDR2 ANQGSEA come from the germline V gene. V gave up 4 bases and J gave up 8 bases; unmatched junction bases: 9.

The chain joins TRBV10-3 to TRBJ2-7, with D tentatively TRBD1 (5 bases). Germline V gene lookup returns CDR1 ENHRY and CDR2 SYGVKD. This CDR3 comprises 14 residues. The V end was cut by 7 bases, the J end by 1 base, with 14 bases between. In DNA, the CDR3 is TGTGCCATCATGGCCGGACAAAGTTCCTACGAGCAGTACTTC. Encoded protein: CAIMAGQSSYEQYF.

In the case of this clone: The same CDR3 also results from other DNA sequences found in this sample. The V call is TRBV29-1, the J call TRBJ2-5, with a tentative D call TRBD1 (5 bases). Germline V gene sequence: CDR1 SQVTM, CDR2 ANQGSEA. The CDR3 spans 12 residues. Trimming stripped 4 bases from V and 2 bases from J, with 8 bases between. The CDR3 bases are TGCAGCGTTGGCAGGGCACAAGAGACCCAGTACTTC. It specifies CSVGRAQETQYF.